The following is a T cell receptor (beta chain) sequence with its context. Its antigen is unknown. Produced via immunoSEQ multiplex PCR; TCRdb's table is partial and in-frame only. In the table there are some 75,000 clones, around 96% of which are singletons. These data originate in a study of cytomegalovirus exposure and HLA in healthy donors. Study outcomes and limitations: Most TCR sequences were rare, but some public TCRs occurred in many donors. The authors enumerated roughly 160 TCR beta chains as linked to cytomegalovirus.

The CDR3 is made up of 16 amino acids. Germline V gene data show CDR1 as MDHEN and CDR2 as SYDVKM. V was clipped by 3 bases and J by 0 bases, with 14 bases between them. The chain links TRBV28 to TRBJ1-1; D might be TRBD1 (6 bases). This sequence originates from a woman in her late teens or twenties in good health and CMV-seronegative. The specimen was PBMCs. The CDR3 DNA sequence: TGTGCCAGCAGTTTTCCCGAGGACAGATTGAACACTGAAGCTTTCTTT. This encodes CASSFPEDRLNTEAFF.